This T cell receptor beta chain appears in the sequencing data of a study of T cell changes during pregnancy in multiple sclerosis. Germline V CDR1 and CDR2: ENHRY, SYGVKD. V lost 6 bases to trimming and J lost 4 bases; unmatched junction nucleotides: 13. The CDR3 length is 17 residues. Clones were read by immunoSEQ multiplex PCR, and TCRdb kept only the in-frame ones, dropping some. This table holds some 60,000 clones, more than 90% found once. This receptor was obtained from a female donor in good health, enrolled as a control in a pregnancy study. The sample in question was peripheral blood, obtained in the first trimester of pregnancy. This chain connects TRBV10-3 to TRBJ2-3; 10 nucleotides agree with TRBD2. The CDR3 loop reads CAISGLAVPMSADTQYF. CDR3 nucleotide sequence: TGTGCCATCAGCGGACTAGCGGTTCCAATGTCGGCAGATACGCAGTATTTT.